This is a list of T cell receptor beta chains from one sample in a study of blood T cells in healthy people across ages. TCRdb redid the calling of the 5' RACE reads with MiXCR, one entry per CDR3 protein. The data hold 500,000 to 550,000 distinct CDR3 sequences, with more than 20% observed a single time. Another study also made use of these data, one on T cells of mothers and their children.

Sequencing was carried out using blood. The receptors were gathered from a boy younger than 18 in good health. CDR3s leave out the opening cysteine and the closing phenylalanine or tryptophan. D genes are given only for firm matches.

V,D,CDR3
TRBV7-9,-,ASKAGELGEQF
TRBV28,TRBD2,ASSSRQLAGRADTQY
TRBV7-2,TRBD1,ASSYNLGQGANTGELF
TRBV6-5,-,ASSSLSGSRGEQF
TRBV15,TRBD1,ATSRGDRAALKLF
TRBV6-5,-,ASSYDRSWRGYT
TRBV14,-,ASSETVRIYNEQF
TRBV7-2,-,ASSLVYLNEKLF
TRBV15,-,ATSRGWREQF
TRBV7-8,-,ASSPVPGGRTEAF
TRBV4-2,-,ASSPYSGSYEQY
TRBV29-1,TRBD1,SVRPGQGNTYEQY
TRBV11-2,-,ASSFRGELF